A selection of T cell receptor beta chains follows, all from one sample in a study of cytomegalovirus exposure and HLA in healthy donors. Sequencing used immunoSEQ multiplex PCR; TCRdb keeps in-frame clones, though not all of them. The sample comprises about 130,000 clones, just under 90% of which are singletons, and around 3.4% rests with the top ten. Sequenced material: PBMCs. The receptors were gathered from a young man in good health and CMV-seronegative. The CDR3 runs from the conserved cysteine through the conserved F or W. A D gene is named only where the DNA matches it firmly. Size tells how often a clone was seen (once, few, many) or the class of an expanded clone, and some rows leave it out.

clone_size cdr3_length j_call d_call v_call cdr3_aa cdr3_nt
. 15 TRBJ1-1 TRBD1 TRBV5-4 CASTRQGAGDTEAFF TGTGCCAGCACCCGACAGGGGGCCGGGGACACTGAAGCTTTCTTT
. 18 TRBJ2-6 TRBD1 TRBV5-1 CASSRDGQGVSGANVLTF TGCGCCAGCAGCCGGGATGGACAGGGGGTCTCTGGGGCCAACGTCCTGACTTTC
. 17 TRBJ2-7 . TRBV7-8 CASSLHTLPQLHYEQYF TGTGCCAGCAGCTTACACACCCTCCCACAGTTGCATTACGAGCAGTACTTC
. 16 TRBJ2-1 . TRBV18 CASSLISGLGLIEQFF TGTGCCAGCTCACTAATCAGCGGGTTGGGCCTTATTGAGCAGTTCTTC
. 16 TRBJ2-3 TRBD2 TRBV5-1 CASSHGGSGVADTQYF TGCGCCAGCAGCCATGGGGGTAGCGGGGTTGCAGATACGCAGTATTTT
. 16 TRBJ2-1 . TRBV5-1 CASSLVVASSYNEQFF TGCGCCAGCAGCTTGGTGGTAGCAAGCTCCTACAATGAGCAGTTCTTC
. 13 TRBJ1-2 TRBD1 TRBV5-1 CASRAGTAGGYTF TGCGCCAGCAGGGCCGGGACAGCCGGCGGCTACACCTTC
. 15 TRBJ2-5 TRBD1 TRBV27 CASSPGQGSWETQYF TGTGCCAGCAGTCCGGGACAGGGAAGTTGGGAGACCCAGTACTTC
few 11 TRBJ1-1 TRBD1 TRBV6-1 CAGQVNTEAFF TGCGCGGGACAGGTAAACACTGAAGCTTTCTTT
. 13 TRBJ2-3 . TRBV29-1 CSVAGRGTDTQYF TGCAGCGTTGCGGGGAGAGGCACAGATACGCAGTATTTT
few 16 TRBJ1-6 . TRBV2 CASSESAGGRNSPLHF TGTGCCAGCAGTGAAAGTGCGGGAGGCCGTAATTCACCCCTCCACTTT
. 16 TRBJ2-7 . TRBV16 CASSPDRYTYNYEQYF TGTGCCAGCAGCCCCGACAGGTACACCTACAACTACGAGCAGTACTTC
. 15 TRBJ2-1 . TRBV7-2 CASSLAAGTYNEQFF TGTGCCAGCAGCTTAGCGGCAGGGACCTACAATGAGCAGTTCTTC
. 10 TRBJ1-2 . TRBV7-9 CASYSYGYTF TGTGCCAGCTACAGCTATGGCTACACCTTC
. 17 TRBJ1-4 . TRBV4-3 CASSQGIDTSTNEKLFF TGCGCCAGCAGCCAAGGGATAGACACGTCAACTAATGAAAAACTGTTTTTT
. 14 TRBJ1-6 . TRBV7-9 CASSLGQGGSPLHF TGTGCCAGCAGCTTAGGTCAGGGAGGTTCACCCCTCCACTTT
few 15 TRBJ2-7 . TRBV7-9 CASSLVRAGSYEQYF TGTGCCAGCAGCTTAGTCCGGGCGGGGAGTTACGAGCAGTACTTC
. 13 TRBJ2-7 . TRBV18 CASSRSDRGGELF TGTGCCAGCTCACGCTCCGATCGAGGAGGGGAACTCTTC
. 14 TRBJ2-5 TRBD2 TRBV7-2 CASSGRGGLETQYF TGTGCCAGCAGCGGACGCGGGGGGCTGGAGACCCAGTACTTC
. 19 TRBJ1-6 . TRBV11-3 CASNQWARQNGTYNSPLHF TGTGCCAGCAACCAGTGGGCCAGGCAAAATGGCACCTATAATTCACCCCTCCACTTT
. 14 TRBJ1-2 TRBD1 TRBV27 CASRRQGEPGGYTF TGTGCCAGCAGGCGACAGGGAGAACCCGGTGGCTACACCTTC
. 13 TRBJ2-4 TRBD2 TRBV9 CASSPFTGGERYF TGTGCCAGCAGCCCATTCACGGGAGGCGAGCGGTACTTC
. 12 TRBJ1-1 . TRBV29-1 CSAGRENTEAFF TGCAGCGCCGGACGGGAGAACACTGAAGCTTTCTTT
. 17 TRBJ2-7 TRBD1 TRBV27 CASSSLIGTVASYEQYF TGTGCCAGCAGTTCCCTAATTGGGACAGTAGCCTCCTACGAGCAGTACTTC
. 18 TRBJ1-5 . TRBV4-3 CASSQDFGTFSSNQPQHF TGCGCCAGCAGCCAAGATTTCGGGACATTCAGCAGCAATCAGCCCCAGCATTTT
. 13 TRBJ1-1 . TRBV11-2 CASSLGSFTEAFF TGTGCCAGCAGCTTAGGCAGTTTTACTGAAGCTTTCTTT